This is a list of T cell receptor beta chains from one sample in a study of T cells in localized non-small cell lung cancer. Generated by immunoSEQ multiplex PCR, the TCRdb table keeps only in-frame clones and is missing some. Altogether around 91,000 clones are present, roughly 87% being singletons, with the ten largest covering roughly 15%. Sequencing was performed on peripheral blood, taken before any cancer treatment. All receptors come from a man aged 40-75 years with stage I squamous cell lung carcinoma. The CDR3 runs from the conserved cysteine through the conserved F or W. The D gene is left open where the match is weak. Clone size appears in some rows only: once, few, many, or a class for an expanded clone.

J gene | clone size | D gene | V gene | CDR3 protein | CDR3 DNA
TRBJ1-1 | NA | NA | TRBV5-4 | CASRADSGTPSAFF | TGTGCCAGCAGAGCCGACAGCGGCACCCCGTCAGCTTTCTTT
TRBJ1-1 | few | NA | TRBV6-5 | CASSYSRHTNTEAFF | TGTGCCAGCAGTTACTCGAGGCACACGAACACTGAAGCTTTCTTT
TRBJ1-3 | NA | NA | TRBV29-1 | CSVLKGNTIYF | TGCAGCGTTTTGAAGGGAAACACCATATATTTT
TRBJ2-7 | NA | TRBD1 | TRBV18 | CASSPSGQGFYEQYF | TGTGCCAGCTCACCCTCGGGACAGGGTTTTTACGAGCAGTACTTC
TRBJ1-5 | NA | NA | TRBV14 | CASSPRQGGRYSNQPQHF | TGTGCCAGCAGCCCCCGGCAGGGTGGGAGGTATAGCAATCAGCCCCAGCATTTT
TRBJ1-2 | NA | TRBD1 | TRBV6-5 | CATSEGATYFYGYTF | TGTGCCACCTCCGAGGGGGCTACTTATTTCTATGGCTACACCTTC
TRBJ1-1 | NA | NA | TRBV27 | CASPRTRTSSRGTEAFF | TGTGCCAGCCCCCGGACCAGGACCAGTTCGCGCGGCACTGAAGCTTTCTTT
TRBJ1-1 | NA | TRBD1 | TRBV5-6 | CASRRQGWGTEAFF | TGTGCCAGCAGAAGACAGGGGTGGGGCACTGAAGCTTTCTTT
TRBJ1-4 | NA | NA | TRBV7-9 | CASSLEVGEKLFF | TGTGCCAGCAGCTTAGAAGTAGGGGAAAAACTGTTTTTT
TRBJ2-3 | NA | NA | TRBV7-8 | CASSSRPITSRADTQYF | TGTGCCAGCAGCTCCCGTCCTATAACTAGCAGGGCAGATACGCAGTATTTT
TRBJ1-5 | once | TRBD1 | TRBV6-1 | CASSDHSRQGAQPQHF | TGTGCCAGCAGTGACCACAGTCGGCAGGGGGCTCAGCCCCAGCATTTT
TRBJ2-3 | NA | TRBD2 | TRBV6-1 | CASSGTSGGADTQYF | TGTGCCAGCAGTGGGACTAGCGGGGGGGCGGATACGCAGTATTTT
TRBJ1-4 | NA | NA | TRBV2 | CASSAQAGNEKLFF | TGTGCCAGCAGTGCACAGGCGGGTAATGAAAAACTGTTTTTT
TRBJ1-3 | NA | NA | TRBV5-1 | CASSLNILPGNTIYF | TGCGCCAGCAGTCTTAATATTTTGCCTGGAAACACCATATATTTT
TRBJ2-1 | NA | NA | TRBV11-2 | CASSLDPQAAGNEQFF | TGTGCCAGCAGCTTAGATCCCCAGGCCGCAGGCAATGAGCAGTTCTTC
TRBJ2-5 | NA | NA | TRBV2 | CASSVRGEETQYF | TGTGCCAGCAGTGTACGCGGGGAAGAGACCCAGTACTTC
TRBJ2-7 | NA | NA | TRBV9 | CASSPLRLGSYEQYF | TGTGCCAGCAGCCCCCTGAGGTTGGGCTCCTACGAGCAGTACTTC
TRBJ1-2 | NA | TRBD1 | TRBV7-8 | CASSFGQGGYTF | TGTGCCAGCAGCTTCGGACAGGGCGGCTACACCTTC
TRBJ2-1 | NA | TRBD1 | TRBV6-1 | CASSGQGANNEQFF | TGTGCCAGCAGTGGACAGGGGGCGAACAATGAGCAGTTCTTC
TRBJ2-5 | NA | TRBD1 | TRBV19 | CASRRDRGQETQYF | TGTGCCAGTAGGCGGGACAGGGGGCAAGAGACCCAGTACTTC
TRBJ2-7 | NA | NA | TRBV5-6 | CASSIGPTSSYEQYF | TGTGCCAGCAGCATTGGACCGACATCATCCTACGAGCAGTACTTC
TRBJ2-2 | NA | TRBD1 | TRBV19 | CASSSDRATGELFF | TGTGCCAGTAGTAGCGACAGGGCCACCGGGGAGCTGTTTTTT
TRBJ1-4 | NA | TRBD1 | TRBV7-2 | CASSWGQGTTNEKLFF | TGTGCCAGCAGCTGGGGACAGGGAACAACTAATGAAAAACTGTTTTTT
TRBJ2-6 | NA | TRBD1 | TRBV9 | CASDRTGAGANVLTF | TGTGCCAGCGACCGGACAGGGGCTGGGGCCAACGTCCTGACTTTC
TRBJ2-5 | NA | NA | TRBV5-4 | CASSPRGGETQYF | TGTGCCAGCAGCCCACGGGGTGGGGAGACCCAGTACTTC
TRBJ2-5 | once | TRBD1 | TRBV25-1 | CASSLPVGQGGETQYF | TGTGCCAGCAGTCTACCGGTGGGACAGGGGGGAGAGACCCAGTACTTC
TRBJ1-1 | NA | NA | TRBV28 | CASSLDRGQYTEAFF | TGTGCCAGCAGTTTAGATCGTGGCCAGTACACTGAAGCTTTCTTT
TRBJ2-2 | NA | NA | TRBV5-1 | CASSSGHANTGELFF | TGCGCCAGCAGCTCAGGACACGCGAACACCGGGGAGCTGTTTTTT
TRBJ1-3 | NA | NA | TRBV7-2 | CASSLASGNTIYF | TGTGCCAGCAGCTTAGCCTCTGGAAACACCATATATTTT